This T cell receptor (beta chain) was documented in a study of OX40 agonist ivuxolimab in advanced cancers. In the study overall: Ivuxolimab, which targeted the costimulatory receptor OX40 (CD134), was an agonistic, fully human IgG2 monoclonal antibody. The paper describes the monotherapy dose-escalation part (N = 52 patients) of the phase I trial of ivuxolimab. Three dose-escalation patients achieved partial responses, one with hepatocellular carcinoma and two with cutaneous melanoma. The purpose of peripheral TCRbeta sequencing was to test whether ivuxolimab changed TCR sequence diversity and led to clonal T-cell expansion. Patients were allowed to have had prior anti-PD-1, anti-PD-L1 or anti-CTLA-4 therapy, and approximately 41% of the dose-escalation patients had previously received checkpoint inhibitors. Among the 52 dose-escalation patients, 19 had hepatocellular carcinoma, roughly 15 melanoma, 9 renal cell carcinoma and 9 head and neck cancer. In the dose-escalation cohort, approximately 82% of patients were male, and the mean age was roughly 60 years, with a range of 23 to 79. Intravenous ivuxolimab was administered to patients every 2 weeks at six dose levels: 0.01, 0.1, 0.3, 1.5, 3 and 10 mg/kg. General conclusions and limits of the study: At doses of 0.1 to 3.0 mg/kg, clonal expansion of both CD4+ and CD8+ blood T cells was observed from baseline to week 6. After ivuxolimab, CD8+ T cells had more expanded clones than CD4+ T cells on average. Antigen specificity was not determined for the clonally expanded peripheral T cells. Low levels of normalized T-cell clonal expansion were also shown by some nonresponding patients. In partial responders in the 0.1-3.0 mg/kg groups, normalized peripheral clonal expansion was found to be among the lowest, especially among CD8+ T cells.

Here V drops 0 bases and J drops 7 bases, and the junction holds 14 bases not matched to any gene. The germline V gene provides CDR1 SGHRS and CDR2 YFSETQ. Inclusive of the bounding cysteine and phenylalanine, the CDR3 is 17 residues long. Kept here is only the CDR3 DNA, which spans 51 bases and is read in frame from base 1. Patients with autoimmune disease history or receiving systemic immunosuppression were excluded from the trial. In every dose cohort, peripheral blood was drawn for TCR sequencing at baseline, cycle 4 day 1, and cycle 7 day 1. The samples were taken from a phase I, first-in-human, multicenter, open-label dose-escalation trial of ivuxolimab. Adults with locally advanced or metastatic melanoma, renal cell, hepatocellular, or head and neck squamous cell carcinoma were enrolled in the trial. Before TCR sequencing, CD4+ and CD8+ T cells were separately sorted from peripheral blood.

On this clone itself: Its specific antigen is unknown. Within one base of it there is no much larger clone, and no base qualities were kept.

Genomic DNA was isolated from the sorted cells so that the TCRbeta CDR3 region could be sequenced. TCRbeta CDR3 regions were sequenced using the immunoSEQ Assay. Imported from immuneACCESS, the table was reduced by TCRdb to in-frame sequences with V and J called. These copies leave out some clones; in studies compared against another copy, an unresolved V gene accounts for under half, and the cause of the remainder is not known. This sample gives fewer than 65,000 clones in total; about 87% of them show up just once. The top ten clones comprise about 5.6% of the sample. The chain joins TRBV5-1 to TRBJ1-2; 8 nucleotides in the junction match TRBD1. The source was CD4+ or CD8+ T cells sorted from blood, collected in a trial of the OX40 agonist ivuxolimab. The receptor was isolated from an adult with an advanced solid tumor such as melanoma, head and neck, liver or kidney cancer. The CDR3 in this case is CASSLDTLRGRQGGYTF. The DNA sequence is TGCGCCAGCAGCTTGGATACCCTCAGGGGGCGACAGGGTGGCTACACCTTC.